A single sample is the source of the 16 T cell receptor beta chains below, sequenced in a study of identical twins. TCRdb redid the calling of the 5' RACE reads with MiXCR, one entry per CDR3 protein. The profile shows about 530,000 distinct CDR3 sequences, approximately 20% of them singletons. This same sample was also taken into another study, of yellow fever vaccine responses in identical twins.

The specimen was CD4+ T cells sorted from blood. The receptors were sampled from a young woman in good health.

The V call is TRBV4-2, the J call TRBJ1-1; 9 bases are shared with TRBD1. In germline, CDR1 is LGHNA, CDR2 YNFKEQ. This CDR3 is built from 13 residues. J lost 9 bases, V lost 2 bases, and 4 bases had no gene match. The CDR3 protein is CASSQTTGGKAFF. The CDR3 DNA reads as TGTGCCAGCAGCCAAACCACAGGGGGCAAAGCTTTCTTT.

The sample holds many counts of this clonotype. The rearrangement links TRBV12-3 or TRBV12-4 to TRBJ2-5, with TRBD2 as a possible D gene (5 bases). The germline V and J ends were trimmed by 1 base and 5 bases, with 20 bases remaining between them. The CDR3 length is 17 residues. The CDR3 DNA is TGTGCCAGCAGTTTAGGGCTTGCGGGCGCTTTAGGGGAGACCCAGTACTTC. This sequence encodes CASSLGLAGALGETQYF.

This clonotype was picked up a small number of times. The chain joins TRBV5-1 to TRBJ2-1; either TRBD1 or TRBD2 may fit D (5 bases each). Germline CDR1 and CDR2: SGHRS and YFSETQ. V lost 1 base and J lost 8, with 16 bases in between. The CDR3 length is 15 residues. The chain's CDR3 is CASSLRGTPGHEQFF. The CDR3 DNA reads TGCGCCAGCAGCTTGAGAGGGACGCCGGGCCATGAGCAGTTCTTC.

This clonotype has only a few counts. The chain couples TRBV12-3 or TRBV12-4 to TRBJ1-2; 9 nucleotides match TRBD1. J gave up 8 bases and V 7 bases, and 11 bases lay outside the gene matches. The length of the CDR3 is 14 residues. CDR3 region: CASTVSGQGGGYTF. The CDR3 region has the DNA TGTGCCAGCACCGTATCGGGACAGGGCGGCGGCTACACCTTC.

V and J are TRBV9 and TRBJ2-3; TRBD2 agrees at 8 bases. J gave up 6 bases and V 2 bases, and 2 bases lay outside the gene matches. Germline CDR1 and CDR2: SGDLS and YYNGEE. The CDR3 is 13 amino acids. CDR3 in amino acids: CASSVASGDTQYF. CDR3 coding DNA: TGTGCCAGCAGCGTGGCTAGCGGGGATACGCAGTATTTT.

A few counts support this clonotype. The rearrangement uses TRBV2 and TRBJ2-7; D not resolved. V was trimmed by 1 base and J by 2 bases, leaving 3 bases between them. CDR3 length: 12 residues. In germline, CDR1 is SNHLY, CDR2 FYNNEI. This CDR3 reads CASSEGTYEQYF. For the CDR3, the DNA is TGTGCCAGCAGTGAAGGCACCTACGAGCAGTACTTC.

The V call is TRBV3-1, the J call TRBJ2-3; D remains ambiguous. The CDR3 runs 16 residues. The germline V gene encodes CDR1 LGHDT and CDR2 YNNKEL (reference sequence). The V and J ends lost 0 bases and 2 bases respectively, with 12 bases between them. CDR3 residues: CASSQDRKPPTDTQYF. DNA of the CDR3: TGTGCCAGCAGCCAAGATCGCAAGCCTCCCACAGATACGCAGTATTTT.

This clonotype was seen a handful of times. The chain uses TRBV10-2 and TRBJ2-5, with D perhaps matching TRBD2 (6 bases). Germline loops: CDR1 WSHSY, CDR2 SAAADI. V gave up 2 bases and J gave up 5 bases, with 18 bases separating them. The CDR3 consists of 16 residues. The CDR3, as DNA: TGCGCCAGCAGTGAGAGGGAGGTTAGGAGTTCGGAGACCCAGTACTTC. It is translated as CASSEREVRSSETQYF.

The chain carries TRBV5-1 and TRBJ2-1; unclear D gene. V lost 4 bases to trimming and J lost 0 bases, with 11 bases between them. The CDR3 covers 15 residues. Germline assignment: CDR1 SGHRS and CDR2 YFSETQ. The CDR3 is CASSRLGTSYNEQFF. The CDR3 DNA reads TGCGCCAGCAGCAGGCTGGGCACCTCCTACAATGAGCAGTTCTTC.

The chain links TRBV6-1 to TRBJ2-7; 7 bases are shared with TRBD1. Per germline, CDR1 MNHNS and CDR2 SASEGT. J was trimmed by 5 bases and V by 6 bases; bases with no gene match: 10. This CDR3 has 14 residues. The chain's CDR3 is CASSTRQGPNEQYF. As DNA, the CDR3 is TGTGCCAGCAGCACAAGACAGGGTCCCAACGAGCAGTACTTC.

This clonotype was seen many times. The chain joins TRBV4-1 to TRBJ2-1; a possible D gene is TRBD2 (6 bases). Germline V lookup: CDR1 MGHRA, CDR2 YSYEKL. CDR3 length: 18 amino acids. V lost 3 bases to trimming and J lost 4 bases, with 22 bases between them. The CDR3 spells CASSHKAGRLAPYNEQFF. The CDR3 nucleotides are TGCGCCAGCAGCCATAAAGCGGGTAGGCTAGCGCCATACAATGAGCAGTTCTTC.

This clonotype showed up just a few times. The CDR3 region is CASSLGGHQYF. The CDR3 DNA sequence: TGTGCCAGCAGCTTGGGCGGGCACCAGTACTTC. The chain recombines TRBV7-2 with TRBJ2-5; possible D gene TRBD2, 5 bases. Germline lookup yields CDR1 SGHTA and CDR2 FQGNSA. The CDR3 has 11 amino acids. The ends were cut back, 3 bases at V and 10 bases at J, with 9 bases in the middle.

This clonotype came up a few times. CDR3 sequence: CASSALAETSTDTQYF. The CDR3 DNA reads as TGTGCCAGCAGCGCCCTAGCGGAGACGTCTACAGATACGCAGTATTTT. The chain carries TRBV9 and TRBJ2-3, with 7 bases that match TRBD2. Germline-derived CDR1 and CDR2 are SGDLS and YYNGEE. The CDR3 extends over 16 amino acids. Losses at the gene ends were 3 bases for V and 3 bases for J; bases not matched to a gene: 10.

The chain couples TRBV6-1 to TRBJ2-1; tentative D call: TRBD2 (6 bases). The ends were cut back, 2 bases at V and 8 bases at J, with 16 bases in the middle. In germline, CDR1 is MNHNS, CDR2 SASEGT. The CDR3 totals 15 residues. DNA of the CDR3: TGTGCCAGCAGTGAATCGGGACTCCTAATGTATGAGCAGTTCTTC. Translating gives CASSESGLLMYEQFF.

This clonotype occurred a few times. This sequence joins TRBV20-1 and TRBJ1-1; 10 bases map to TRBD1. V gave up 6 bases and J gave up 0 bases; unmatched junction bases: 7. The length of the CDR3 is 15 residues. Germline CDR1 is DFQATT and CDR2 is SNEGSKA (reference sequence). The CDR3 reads CSAPGTGAMNTEAFF. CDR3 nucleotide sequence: TGCAGTGCCCCCGGGACAGGGGCGATGAACACTGAAGCTTTCTTT.

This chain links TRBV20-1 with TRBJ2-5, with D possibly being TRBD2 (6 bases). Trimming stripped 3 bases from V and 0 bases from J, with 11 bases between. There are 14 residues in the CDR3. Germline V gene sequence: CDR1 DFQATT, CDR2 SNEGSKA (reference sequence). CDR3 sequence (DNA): TGCAGTGCTAGGGGGGGTAGCCACCAAGAGACCCAGTACTTC. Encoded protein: CSARGGSHQETQYF.